These 11 T cell receptor beta chains share one sample of origin, sequenced in a study of T cells after yellow fever vaccination. MiXCR, applied by TCRdb to the 5' RACE reads, yields one record per CDR3 protein. In the table there are about 340,000 distinct CDR3 sequences, under 5% of which are singletons. Here the sequenced sample was PBMCs, taken 5 days after the yellow fever booster vaccination. These receptors all stem from a man younger than 35 who received the YFV17D yellow fever vaccine.

This clonotype was seen ten or more times. The chain couples TRBV7-2 to TRBJ2-5; no firm D call. The germline gives CDR1 SGHTA, CDR2 FQGNSA. This CDR3 has 12 residues. V was shortened by 5 bases and J by 5 bases, with 9 bases between the two germline ends. The CDR3: CASSVARETQYF. The CDR3 bases are TGTGCCAGCAGCGTCGCCAGGGAGACCCAGTACTTC.

This clonotype was recorded at least ten times. The V gene is TRBV28, the J gene TRBJ2-3; 7 positions agree with TRBD1. The ends lost 6 bases at V and 0 bases at J; junction bases unmatched: 6. CDR3 size: 15 residues. From germline, CDR1 is MDHEN and CDR2 SYDVKM. CDR3 protein: CASSRTGSSTDTQYF. The CDR3 DNA reads TGTGCCAGCAGCAGGACAGGCTCTAGCACAGATACGCAGTATTTT.

V usage is TRBV7-2 and J usage is TRBJ2-7, with D perhaps given as TRBD1 or TRBD2 (5 bases each). Germline assignment: CDR1 SGHTA and CDR2 FQGNSA. V lost 5 bases to trimming and J lost 7 bases, with 15 bases between them. This CDR3 has 13 residues. CDR3 protein: CASSRPGQGEQYF. CDR3 nucleotides: TGTGCCAGCAGCCGGCCGGGGCAAGGGGAGCAGTACTTC.

The chain joins TRBV11-1 to TRBJ2-4, with TRBD1 matching over 8 bases. Germline V gene data show CDR1 as SGHAT and CDR2 as FQDESV (reference sequence). This CDR3 is built from 19 residues. With 1 base clipped from V and 0 bases from J, the junction kept 11 bases outside the gene matches. The DNA of the CDR3 is TGTGCCAGCAGCTTAGAGACAGGGGCGACGATTGGAGCCAAAAACATTCAGTACTTC. It yields the protein CASSLETGATIGAKNIQYF.

This clonotype was counted between two and nine times. The chain is built from TRBV5-1 and TRBJ2-2; D not certain. Germline CDR1 is SGHRS and CDR2 is YFSETQ. Trimming left V 0 bases short and J 7 bases short, with 16 bases between. The CDR3 has 16 amino acids. The CDR3 loop reads CASSLAEAVLGGELFF. The DNA of the CDR3 is TGCGCCAGCAGCTTGGCCGAGGCGGTTCTAGGCGGGGAGCTGTTTTTT. Full variable domain (outside the CDR3, taken from reference TRBV5-1 and TRBJ2-2): KAGVTQTPRYLIKTRGQQVTLSCSPISGHRSVSWYQQTPGQGLQFLFEYFSETQRNKGNFPGRFSGRQFSNSRSEMNVSTLELGDSALYLCASSLAEAVLGGELFFGEGSRLTVL.

This clonotype was observed a handful of times. The chain carries TRBV20-1 and TRBJ2-5, with 9 bases that match TRBD2. V gave up 0 bases and J gave up 0 bases; unmatched junction bases: 2. This CDR3 is 15 amino acids long. Germline V lookup: CDR1 DFQATT, CDR2 SNEGSKA (reference sequence). The CDR3 region has the DNA TGCAGTGCTAGAGATCCTAGCGGGGACCAAGAGACCCAGTACTTC. Amino acids: CSARDPSGDQETQYF.

With regard to this clonotype: Relative to the germline gene, one junction end is altered; a read error may explain this. This chain connects TRBV5-1 to TRBJ1-1, with D possibly matching TRBD1 (5 bases). The CDR3 covers 13 residues. The germline CDR1 and CDR2 sequences are SGHRS and YFSETQ. CDR3 sequence reads: CASILGQGGEAFF. The CDR3 nucleotides read TGCGCCAGCATCTTGGGGCAGGGTGGTGAAGCTTTCTTT.

The chain has TRBV28 and TRBJ1-2, with D uncertain. This CDR3 is built from 13 residues. Per germline, CDR1 MDHEN and CDR2 SYDVKM. Trimming took 3 bases from V and 8 from J, leaving 13 bases between them. The CDR3 sequence: CASSFVGLKGYTF. CDR3 DNA: TGTGCCAGCAGTTTCGTAGGCCTGAAAGGCTACACCTTC.

V gene TRBV10-3 combines with J gene TRBJ2-5; D is perhaps TRBD1 or TRBD2 (5 bases each). From germline, CDR1 is ENHRY and CDR2 SYGVKD. The CDR3 totals 15 residues. Deletions cut 4 bases from V and 1 base from J, with 13 bases between. CDR3 coding DNA: TGTGCCATCAGTGCCTATAATGGGGGCCAAGAGACCCAGTACTTC. Residues: CAISAYNGGQETQYF.

This clonotype has just a few counts. The CDR3 sequence: CASSLGQTLGELFF. The DNA for the CDR3 is TGTGCCAGCAGTTTGGGACAGACCCTCGGGGAGCTGTTTTTT. The chain recombines TRBV27 with TRBJ2-2, with TRBD1 matching over 7 bases. The germline V gene has CDR1 MNHEY and CDR2 SMNVEV (reference sequence). Trimming took 3 bases from V and 7 from J; bases not matched to a gene: 5. The CDR3 runs 14 residues.

At least ten counts were recorded for this clonotype. The chain is built from TRBV29-1 and TRBJ1-2; D is uncertain. Germline V gene sequence: CDR1 SQVTM, CDR2 ANQGSEA. This CDR3 is built from 12 residues. Deletions cut 7 bases from V and 3 bases from J, with 12 bases between. The CDR3 DNA reads as TGCAGCGGCCAGGCGGCCCACTATGGCTACACCTTC. Amino acids: CSGQAAHYGYTF. Drawing the rest from reference TRBV29-1 and TRBJ1-2, the complete variable domain is SAVISQKPSRDICQRGTSLTIQCQVDSQVTMMFWYRQQPGQSLTLIATANQGSEATYESGFVIDKFPISRPNLTFSTLTVSNMSPEDSSIYLCSGQAAHYGYTFGSGTRLTVV.